This T cell receptor beta chain originates from a study of T cells in Graves' hyperthyroidism and ophthalmopathy. General study findings and limits: A model of 13 V-J features distinguished ophthalmopathy from stable hyperthyroidism.

This CDR3 is built from 15 residues. V was pared by 0 bases and J by 0 bases, with 8 bases between. The germline gives CDR1 PRHDT, CDR2 FYEKMQ (reference sequence). Patients with ophthalmopathy all had a Clinical Activity Score of at least 3, a NOSPECS grade of at least 4 and duration under 3 months. Exclusion of patients followed from uncontrolled infection, other autoimmune disease, pregnancy or lactation. The TCR beta CDR3 regions underwent amplification using RNA transcripts as the source. RT-PCR in the first round (using the HTBI primer set) targeted the TCR CDR3. Via MiXCR, TCRdb re-called the multiplex PCR reads, giving one row per CDR3 protein. The sample carries hundreds of thousands of distinct CDR3 sequences, less than 25% recorded once. In regard to this clonotype: Its antigen is currently unknown.

The receptor was derived from a man aged 30 to 45 with Graves' ophthalmopathy. This chain joins TRBV13 and TRBJ1-1; D gene uncertain. The sequenced sample was blood. The CDR3 here is CASSLGLGVNTEAFF. The DNA of the CDR3 is TGTGCCAGCAGCTTAGGGTTGGGAGTGAACACTGAAGCTTTCTTT.